A single sample is the source of the 7 T cell receptor beta chains below, sequenced in a study of cytomegalovirus exposure and HLA in healthy donors. Primers for the PCR totalled 60 Vbeta and 13 Jbeta. Data came from immunoSEQ multiplex PCR; TCRdb stores just in-frame clones and leaves some out. The table has about 99,000 clones, 60% to 85% seen once. Sequenced input: PBMCs. Source of these receptors: a woman between 18 and 29 years old in good health and CMV-seropositive.

This chain links TRBV5-6 with TRBJ2-7; 8 bases fit TRBD2. Germline values: CDR1 SGHDT, CDR2 YYEEEE. This CDR3 comprises 16 residues. After removal of 3 bases from V and 1 base from J, the junction contained 9 bases not matched to a gene. In DNA, the CDR3 is TGTGCCAGCAGCTCCTTTAGCGGGATTGAGTCCTACGAGCAGTACTTC. This encodes CASSSFSGIESYEQYF. Filled out from reference TRBV5-6 and TRBJ2-7, the complete variable domain reads DAGVTQSPTHLIKTRGQQVTLRCSPKSGHDTVSWYQQALGQGPQFIFQYYEEEERQRGNFPDRFSGHQFPNYSSELNVNALLLGDSALYLCASSSFSGIESYEQYFGPGTRLTVT.

The chain carries TRBV28 and TRBJ2-2; tentative D call: TRBD2 (5 bases). Germline values: CDR1 MDHEN, CDR2 SYDVKM. This CDR3 is built from 15 residues. With 3 bases removed from V and 0 bases from J, the gap between germline ends came to 8 bases. CDR3 in DNA: TGTGCCAGCAGTTTGACTACTTCGAACACCGGGGAGCTGTTTTTT. Encoded protein: CASSLTTSNTGELFF.

The rearrangement uses TRBV28 and TRBJ2-3, with TRBD2 matching over 9 bases. Trimming at V came to 4 bases and at J to 6 bases, leaving 8 bases not matched to a gene. The CDR3 runs 15 residues. The germline V gene has CDR1 MDHEN and CDR2 SYDVKM. The CDR3 spells CASSSSAGGSDTQYF. For the CDR3, the DNA is TGTGCCAGCAGTTCCTCAGCGGGAGGTTCGGATACGCAGTATTTT.

Concerning this clone: The same CDR3 arises from other DNA sequences in this sample as well. This sequence joins TRBV5-1 and TRBJ2-2; TRBD1 agrees at 8 bases. The junction had 4 bases not matched to a gene; V was cut back by 0 bases and J by 3 bases. Germline V gene lookup returns CDR1 SGHRS and CDR2 YFSETQ. The CDR3 has 16 residues. This chain's CDR3 is CASSLVQGADTGELFF. CDR3 DNA: TGCGCCAGCAGCTTGGTTCAGGGGGCAGACACCGGGGAGCTGTTTTTT.

The chain is built from TRBV9 and TRBJ2-1; possibly TRBD1 for D (6 bases). The CDR3 runs to 14 residues. Trimming pared 0 bases from V and 6 bases from J, leaving 10 bases between. Germline loops: CDR1 SGDLS, CDR2 YYNGEE. The CDR3 nucleotides are TGTGCCAGCAGCGTAGGCCTAGGGGGCAATGAGCAGTTCTTC. Protein product: CASSVGLGGNEQFF.

The chain has TRBV5-4 and TRBJ1-2; no clear D gene. The V end was cut by 5 bases, the J end by 3 bases, with 17 bases between. CDR3 length: 15 amino acids. Per the germline V gene, CDR1 is SGHNT and CDR2 is YYREEE (reference sequence). Written as DNA, the CDR3 is TGTGCCAGCAGATCGGCCTCCCCCGCGGACTATGGCTACACCTTC. It encodes CASRSASPADYGYTF.

The table lists this clone with a few counts. The CDR3 loop is CASSVAGSGNTIYF. The CDR3 nucleotides are TGTGCCAGCAGCGTAGCCGGCTCTGGAAACACCATATATTTT. The rearrangement uses TRBV9 and TRBJ1-3; D uncertain. Germline values: CDR1 SGDLS, CDR2 YYNGEE. This CDR3 region has 14 residues. V lost 0 bases, J lost 0 bases, and 4 bases lay in between.